These 10 T cell receptor beta chains originate from one sample sequenced in a study of cytomegalovirus exposure and HLA in healthy donors. 60 Vbeta and 13 Jbeta primers were used in PCR. Clones were read by immunoSEQ multiplex PCR, and TCRdb kept only the in-frame ones, dropping some. The top ten clones hold roughly 2% of a sample with approximately 170,000 clones, 80% to 85% of them seen once. Input material: PBMCs. Receptors originate from a human donor in good health.

The chain uses TRBV7-2 and TRBJ1-6, with TRBD1 matching 7 bases. The CDR3 is 17 amino acids. From germline, CDR1 is SGHTA and CDR2 FQGNSA. The trim removed 7 bases at V and 6 bases at J, leaving 15 bases unmatched. CDR3 region: CASNKRPGQLINSPLHF. The CDR3 DNA is TGTGCCAGCAACAAAAGACCGGGACAGCTCATTAATTCACCCCTCCACTTT.

The chain recombines TRBV6-6 with TRBJ2-1, with 7 bases aligning to TRBD2. CDR3 length: 11 amino acids. Trimming removed 7 bases from V and 10 bases from J; junction bases left unmatched: 4. Germline CDR1 reads MNHNY; CDR2 reads SVGAGI (reference sequence). In nucleotides, the CDR3 is TGTGCCAGCACTTTCGGGAGGGAGCAGTTCTTC. Its translation is CASTFGREQFF.

The chain recombines TRBV11-2 with TRBJ1-6; 9 bases align to TRBD1. Germline V CDR1 and CDR2: SGHAT, FQNNGV. The CDR3 is 17 residues long. The V segment lost 3 bases and the J segment 7 bases; nucleotides outside the gene matches: 10. In DNA, the CDR3 is TGTGCCAGCAGCTTTTCGACAGGGGGGATTGGAAATTCACCCCTCCACTTT. Translation: CASSFSTGGIGNSPLHF.

The chain combines TRBV27 with TRBJ2-1, with D uncertain. The germline CDR1 and CDR2 sequences are MNHEY and SMNVEV (reference sequence). The V and J ends lost 10 bases and 4 bases respectively, with 5 bases between them. The CDR3 is 10 residues long. The DNA of the CDR3 is TGTGCCACCGGTTACAATGAGCAGTTCTTC. Its translation is CATGYNEQFF.

This rearrangement joins TRBV6-4 to TRBJ2-1, with 9 bases that match TRBD2. Trimming cost V 5 bases and J 8 bases; bases outside gene matches: 4. Germline CDR1 and CDR2: MRHNA and SNTAGT. The CDR3 runs 13 residues. For the CDR3, the DNA is TGTGCCAGCAGTACAGCGGGGGGCTATGAGCAGTTCTTC. This encodes CASSTAGGYEQFF.

This clone turned up a few times. This chain uses TRBV7-8 with TRBJ2-3; TRBD2 is a possible D gene (5 bases). The CDR3 sequence is 14 residues long. V lost 1 base to trimming and J lost 4 bases, with 9 bases between them. Germline assignment: CDR1 SGHVS and CDR2 FQNEAQ. This CDR3 is CASSLDGGSDTQYF. In nucleotides, the CDR3 is TGTGCCAGCAGCTTAGACGGCGGGTCAGATACGCAGTATTTT.

The chain couples TRBV7-2 to TRBJ1-5, with a tentative D call TRBD1 (6 bases). V lost 0 bases, J lost 5 bases, and 11 bases lay in between. Germline values: CDR1 SGHTA, CDR2 FQGNSA. The CDR3 consists of 15 residues. The CDR3 spells CASSLARGSHQPQHF. In nucleotides, the CDR3 is TGTGCCAGCAGCTTAGCGAGGGGGTCCCATCAGCCCCAGCATTTT. The entire variable domain, with the rest obtained from reference TRBV7-2 and TRBJ1-5, is as follows: GAGVSQSPSNKVTEKGKDVELRCDPISGHTALYWYRQSLGQGLEFLIYFQGNSAPDKSGLPSDRFSAERTGGSVSTLTIQRTQQEDSAVYLCASSLARGSHQPQHFGDGTRLSIL.

This clone occurred a few times. The chain carries TRBV4-3 and TRBJ1-4; D gene uncertain. V gave up 1 base and J gave up 0 bases, with 12 bases separating them. CDR1 is LGHNA, CDR2 YSLEER, per germline. The length of the CDR3 is 17 residues. CDR3 DNA sequence: TGCGCCAGCAGCCAAGGGCTTTTCCCTGCAACTAATGAAAAACTGTTTTTT. Amino acids: CASSQGLFPATNEKLFF.

The J gene is TRBJ2-7, the V gene TRBV6-1; TRBD2 might be the D (7 bases). The CDR3 consists of 13 residues. From germline, CDR1 is MNHNS and CDR2 SASEGT. The CDR3 sequence: CATTRGALYEQYF. The CDR3 region has the DNA TGTGCTACAACCCGGGGGGCTCTCTACGAGCAGTACTTC.

The chain joins TRBV18 to TRBJ1-1; the D is unclear. The CDR3 spans 13 residues. Germline lookup yields CDR1 KGHSH and CDR2 LQKENI. Trimming stripped 3 bases from V and 5 bases from J, with 10 bases between. CDR3 DNA sequence: TGTGCCAGCTCACCCCGGGTTGAGACTGAAGCTTTCTTT. It translates to CASSPRVETEAFF.